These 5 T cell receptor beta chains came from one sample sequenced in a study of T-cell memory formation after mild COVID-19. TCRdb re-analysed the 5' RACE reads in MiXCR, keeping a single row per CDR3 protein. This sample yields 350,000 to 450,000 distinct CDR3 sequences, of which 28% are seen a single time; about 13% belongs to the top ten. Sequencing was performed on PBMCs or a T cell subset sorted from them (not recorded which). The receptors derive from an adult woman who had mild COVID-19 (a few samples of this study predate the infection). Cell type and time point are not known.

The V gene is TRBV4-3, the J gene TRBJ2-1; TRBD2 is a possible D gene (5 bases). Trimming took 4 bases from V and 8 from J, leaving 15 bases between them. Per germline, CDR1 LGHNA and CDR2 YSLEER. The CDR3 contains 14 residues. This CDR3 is CASSPGVVWDEQFF. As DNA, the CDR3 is TGCGCCAGCAGCCCCGGGGTAGTGTGGGATGAGCAGTTCTTC.

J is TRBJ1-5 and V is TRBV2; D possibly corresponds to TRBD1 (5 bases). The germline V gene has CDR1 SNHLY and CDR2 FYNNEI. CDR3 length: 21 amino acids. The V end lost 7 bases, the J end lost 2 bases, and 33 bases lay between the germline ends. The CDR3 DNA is TGTGCCAGCACCCAGCTCGGTCTGGGAGGGGCCAGGGAAAATGGCAATCAGCCCCAGCATTTT. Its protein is CASTQLGLGGARENGNQPQHF.

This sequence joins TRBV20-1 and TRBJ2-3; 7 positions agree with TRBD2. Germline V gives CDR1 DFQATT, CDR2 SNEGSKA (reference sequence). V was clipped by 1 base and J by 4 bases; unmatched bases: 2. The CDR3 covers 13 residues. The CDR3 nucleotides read TGCAGTGCTAGAGCGGGAGGATCAGATACGCAGTATTTT. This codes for CSARAGGSDTQYF.

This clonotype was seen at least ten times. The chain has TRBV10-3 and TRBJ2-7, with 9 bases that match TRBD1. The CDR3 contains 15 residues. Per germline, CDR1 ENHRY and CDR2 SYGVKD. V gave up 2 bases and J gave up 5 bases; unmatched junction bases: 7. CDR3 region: CAISEPGTGFHEQYF. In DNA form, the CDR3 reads TGTGCCATCAGTGAGCCCGGGACAGGGTTTCACGAGCAGTACTTC.

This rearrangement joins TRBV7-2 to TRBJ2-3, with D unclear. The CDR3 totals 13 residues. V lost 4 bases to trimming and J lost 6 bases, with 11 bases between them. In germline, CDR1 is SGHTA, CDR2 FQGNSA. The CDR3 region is CASSYDWSDTQYF. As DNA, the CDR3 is TGTGCCAGCAGCTACGACTGGTCGGATACGCAGTATTTT.